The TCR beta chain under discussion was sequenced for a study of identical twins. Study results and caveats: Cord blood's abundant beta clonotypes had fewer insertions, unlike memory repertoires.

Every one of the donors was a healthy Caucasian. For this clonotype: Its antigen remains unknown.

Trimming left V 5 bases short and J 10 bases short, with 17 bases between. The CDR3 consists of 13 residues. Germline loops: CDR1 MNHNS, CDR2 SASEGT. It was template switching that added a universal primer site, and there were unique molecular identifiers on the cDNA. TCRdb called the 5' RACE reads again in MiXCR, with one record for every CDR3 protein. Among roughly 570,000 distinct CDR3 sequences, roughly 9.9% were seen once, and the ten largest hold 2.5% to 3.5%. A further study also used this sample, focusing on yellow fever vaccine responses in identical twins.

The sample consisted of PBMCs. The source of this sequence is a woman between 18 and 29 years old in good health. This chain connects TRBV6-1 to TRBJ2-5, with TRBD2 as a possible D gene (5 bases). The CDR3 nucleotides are TGTGCCAGCAGTCCGGCCGGTTACGGGGACCAGTACTTC. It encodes CASSPAGYGDQYF.